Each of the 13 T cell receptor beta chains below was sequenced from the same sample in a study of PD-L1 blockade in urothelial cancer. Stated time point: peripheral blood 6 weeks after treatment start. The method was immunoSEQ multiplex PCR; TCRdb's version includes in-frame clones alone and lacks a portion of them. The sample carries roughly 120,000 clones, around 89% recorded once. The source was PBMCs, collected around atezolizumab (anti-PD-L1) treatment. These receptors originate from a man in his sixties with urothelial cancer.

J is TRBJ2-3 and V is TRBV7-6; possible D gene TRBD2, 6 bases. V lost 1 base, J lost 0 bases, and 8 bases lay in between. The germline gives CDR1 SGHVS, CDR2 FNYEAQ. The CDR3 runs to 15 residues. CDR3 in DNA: TGTGCCAGCAGCTTAGGGAGCGGGAGCACAGATACGCAGTATTTT. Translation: CASSLGSGSTDTQYF.

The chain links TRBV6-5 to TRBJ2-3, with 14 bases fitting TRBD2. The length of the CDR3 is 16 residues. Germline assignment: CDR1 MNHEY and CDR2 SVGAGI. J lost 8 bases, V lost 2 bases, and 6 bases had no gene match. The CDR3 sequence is CASSYPGLAGEGTQYF. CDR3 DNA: TGTGCCAGCAGTTACCCGGGACTAGCGGGAGAGGGTACGCAGTATTTT.

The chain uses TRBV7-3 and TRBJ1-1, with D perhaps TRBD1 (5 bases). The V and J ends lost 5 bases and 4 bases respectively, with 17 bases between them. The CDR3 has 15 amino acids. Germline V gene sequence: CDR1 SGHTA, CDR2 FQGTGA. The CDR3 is CASSPQYGGFTEAFF. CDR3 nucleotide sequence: TGTGCCAGCAGCCCGCAGTATGGGGGGTTCACTGAAGCTTTCTTT.

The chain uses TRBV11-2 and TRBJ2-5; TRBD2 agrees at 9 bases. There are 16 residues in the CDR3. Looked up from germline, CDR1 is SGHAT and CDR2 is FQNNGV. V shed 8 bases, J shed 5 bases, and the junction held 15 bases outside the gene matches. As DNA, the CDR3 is TGTGCCAGCGCCCGCTGGCGGGAGGGCCGGGGTGAGACCCAGTACTTC. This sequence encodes CASARWREGRGETQYF. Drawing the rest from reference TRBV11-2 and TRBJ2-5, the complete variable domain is EAGVAQSPRYKIIEKRQSVAFWCNPISGHATLYWYQQILGQGPKLLIQFQNNGVVDDSQLPKDRFSAERLKGVDSTLKIQPAKLEDSAVYLCASARWREGRGETQYFGPGTRLLVL.

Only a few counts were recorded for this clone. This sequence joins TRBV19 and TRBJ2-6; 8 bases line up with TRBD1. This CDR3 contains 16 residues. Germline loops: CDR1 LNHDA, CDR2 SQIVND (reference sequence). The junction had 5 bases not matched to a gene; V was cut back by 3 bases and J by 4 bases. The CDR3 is CASSIQGAGGANVLTF. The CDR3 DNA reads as TGTGCCAGTAGTATTCAGGGGGCGGGAGGGGCCAACGTCCTGACTTTC.

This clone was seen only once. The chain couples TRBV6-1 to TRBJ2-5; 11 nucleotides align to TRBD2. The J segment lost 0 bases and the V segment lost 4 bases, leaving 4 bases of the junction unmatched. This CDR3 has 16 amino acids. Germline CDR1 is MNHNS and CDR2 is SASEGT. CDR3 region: CASSGPSGRHQETQYF. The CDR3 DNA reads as TGTGCCAGCAGTGGTCCTAGCGGGAGGCACCAAGAGACCCAGTACTTC.

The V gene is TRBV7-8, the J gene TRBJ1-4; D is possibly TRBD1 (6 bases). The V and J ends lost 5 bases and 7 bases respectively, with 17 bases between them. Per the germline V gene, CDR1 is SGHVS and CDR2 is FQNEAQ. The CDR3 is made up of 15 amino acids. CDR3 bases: TGTGCCAGCAGCCGTGGTACGGCAGGGGTTGAAAAACTGTTTTTT. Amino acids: CASSRGTAGVEKLFF.

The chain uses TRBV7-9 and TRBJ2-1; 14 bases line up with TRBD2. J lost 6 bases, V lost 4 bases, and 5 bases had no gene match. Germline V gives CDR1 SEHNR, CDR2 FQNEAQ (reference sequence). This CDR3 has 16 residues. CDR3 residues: CASSSLGTSGSNEQFF. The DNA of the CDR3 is TGTGCCAGCAGCTCCCTGGGGACTAGCGGGAGCAATGAGCAGTTCTTC. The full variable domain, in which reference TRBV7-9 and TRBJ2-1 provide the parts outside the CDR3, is DTGVSQNPRHKITKRGQNVTFRCDPISEHNRLYWYRQTLGQGPEFLTYFQNEAQLEKSRLLSDRFSAERPKGSFSTLEIQRTEQGDSAMYLCASSSLGTSGSNEQFFGPGTRLTVL.

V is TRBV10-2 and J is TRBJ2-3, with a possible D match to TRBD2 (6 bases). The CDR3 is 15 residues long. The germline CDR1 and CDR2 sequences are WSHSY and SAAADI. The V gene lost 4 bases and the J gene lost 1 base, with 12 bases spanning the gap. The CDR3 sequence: CASSGRDGGTDTQYF. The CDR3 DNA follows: TGCGCCAGCAGTGGGAGGGACGGAGGCACAGATACGCAGTATTTT.

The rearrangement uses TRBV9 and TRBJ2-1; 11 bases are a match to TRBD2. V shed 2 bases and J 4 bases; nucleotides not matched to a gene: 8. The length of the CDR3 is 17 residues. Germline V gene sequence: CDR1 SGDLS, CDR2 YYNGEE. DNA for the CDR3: TGTGCCAGCAGCGTGCTTCCCGGGACTAGCGGATACAATGAGCAGTTCTTC. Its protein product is CASSVLPGTSGYNEQFF.

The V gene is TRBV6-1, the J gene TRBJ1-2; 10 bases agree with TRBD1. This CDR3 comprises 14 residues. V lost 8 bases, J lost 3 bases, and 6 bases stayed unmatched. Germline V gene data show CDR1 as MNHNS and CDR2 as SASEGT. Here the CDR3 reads CASRMGTGDYGYTF. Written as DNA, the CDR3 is TGTGCCAGCCGAATGGGGACAGGGGACTATGGCTACACCTTC.

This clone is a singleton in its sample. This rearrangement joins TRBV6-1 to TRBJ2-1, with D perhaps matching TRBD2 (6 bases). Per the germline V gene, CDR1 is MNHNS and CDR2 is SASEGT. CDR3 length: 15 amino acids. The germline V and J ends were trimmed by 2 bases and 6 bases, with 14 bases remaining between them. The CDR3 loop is CASSEPGHGGNEQFF. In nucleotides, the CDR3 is TGTGCCAGCAGTGAACCAGGCCACGGGGGCAATGAGCAGTTCTTC.

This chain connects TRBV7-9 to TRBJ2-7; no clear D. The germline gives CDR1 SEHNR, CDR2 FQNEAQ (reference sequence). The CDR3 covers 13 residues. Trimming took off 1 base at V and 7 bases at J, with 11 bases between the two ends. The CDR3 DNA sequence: TGTGCCAGCAGCTTAGGAGATACGAGGGAGCAGTACTTC. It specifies CASSLGDTREQYF.